This T cell receptor beta chain is from a study of cytomegalovirus exposure and HLA in healthy donors. Overall study findings and caveats: Later, an analysis found that common viral pathogens appeared to be linked with several of the most significant clusters.

In the PCR, 60 Vbeta and 13 Jbeta primers were used. Per the study methods: Per a later analysis, the number of unique TCR beta chains was around 80 million, of which roughly 11 million were shared. Repertoires were generated with immunoSEQ multiplex PCR, while TCRdb's copy carries only in-frame clones and drops some. From that table come the V and J calls and clone size; the DNA was used to work out D and trimming. The profile shows over 95,000 clones, around three quarters of them singletons. Of note for this clone: Its cognate antigen is unknown.

CDR3 length equals 14 residues. The junction had 5 bases not matched to a gene; V was cut back by 3 bases and J by 5 bases. Germline assignment: CDR1 LNHDA and CDR2 SQIVND (reference sequence). Sequences were obtained from PBMCs. The origin of this receptor is a female donor in good health and CMV-seronegative. This sequence joins TRBV19 and TRBJ2-5, with 8 bases identical to TRBD2. The CDR3 loop reads CASSIQAGVETQYF. The DNA of the CDR3 is TGTGCCAGTAGTATCCAAGCGGGGGTTGAGACCCAGTACTTC.